This T cell receptor beta chain was retrieved from a study of T cell clonotyping in hematopoietic cell transplantation (dated by TCRdb to 2020 to 2022). Some background on the complete study: In the study, over a hundred blood samples were gathered from 35 consecutive transplant recipients and their related donors. Patients were recruited between September 2015 and early 2017 and followed until late 2020 or death.

Blood samples for TCR beta sequencing were provided by related transplant donors. Nuclei Lysis Solution was used to extract genomic DNA from fresh or cryopreserved unfractionated peripheral blood mononuclear cells. The immunoSEQ assay, a bias-controlled multiplex PCR with V- and J-specific primers, was used to amplify TCR beta CDR3 regions from genomic DNA. In a second PCR step, the CDR3 amplicons were tagged with a proprietary barcode plus Illumina adapter sequences. CDR3 libraries were sequenced on an Illumina MiSeq instrument. As for how the authors treated the data: Export and quality control were done with immunoSEQ Analyzer 3.0, while downstream analyses used R Bioconductor and Immunarch. Only productive rearrangements within the normalized downsampled data set were used in the calculation of repertoire metrics. In the normalized cohort, a clonotype counted as pathologically expanded if the clonotype was larger than 5 templates. Repertoire diversity was measured with the Inverse Simpson Index. To capture all clonotypes, CMV-specificity analyses were performed on the non-normalized data set. TCRdb limited this immuneACCESS table to in-frame rearrangements with V and J called. A share of clones is missing; checked studies link under half to unresolved V genes, and the rest is unexplained. V and J calls and clone size are those listed in that table; D and trimming were worked out from the DNA. The sample table shows some 40,000 clones, and 95% are seen once. The leading ten clones occupy nearly 0.95% of the sample.

As to this clone: It has no known antigen specificity. Base qualities were left out, and no much larger clone turns up one base away.

Compared with germline, V lacks 6 bases and J lacks 6 bases; bases without a gene match: 2. Sequences MNHEY (CDR1) and SVGAGI (CDR2) are obtained from the germline V gene. Taken from cysteine to phenylalanine, the CDR3 has 13 residues. Kept here is only the CDR3 DNA, which spans 39 bases and is read in frame from base 1. Results the study describes overall, beyond this receptor: Inverse Simpson Index values from donors and from recipients before transplant predicted broader TCR repertoire diversity after transplant. The sample size was limited, and because cells were not sorted, the contributions of CD4 and CD8 repertoires could not be separated. Recipient repertoires showed only a small fraction of overlap with donor repertoires, and over 97% appeared de novo at the given depth. After transplant, TCR diversity in recipients dropped, and pathologically expanded clonotypes climbed progressively between day 30 and day 180.

Sequencing was performed on peripheral blood mononuclear cells. This clonotype was sampled from a man between 25 and 39 years old in good health. Some clones in this sample may be carry-over from other donors' samples. The sequence is built from TRBV6-5 and TRBJ2-3; 11 bases in the middle match TRBD1. The CDR3 corresponds to CASSWDRGDTQYF. DNA sequence: TGTGCCAGCAGCTGGGACAGGGGGGATACGCAGTATTTT.